These 7 T cell receptor beta chains originate from one sample sequenced in a study of naive and memory T cell subsets. Whole blood, 2.5 ml, came from adult healthy volunteers. Blood and skin TCR RNA was reverse transcribed with alpha and beta constant primers. TCRdb itself ran the 5' RACE reads through MiXCR, one entry per CDR3 protein. The repertoire has about 22,000 distinct CDR3 sequences, 4% to 4.5% of them found once; the top ten carry 7% to 10%. These receptors all stem from a male donor in good health.

This clonotype was counted ten times or more. The chain joins TRBV4-2 to TRBJ2-7; 7 positions agree with TRBD2. The trim removed 0 bases at V and 4 bases at J, leaving 6 bases unmatched. Germline V lookup: CDR1 LGHNA, CDR2 YNFKEQ. CDR3 length: 15 amino acids. In nucleotides, the CDR3 is TGTGCCAGCAGCCAAGATGGGGCTAGCGGATACGAGCAGTACTTC. Its translation: CASSQDGASGYEQYF.

This clonotype was seen many times. The rearrangement uses TRBV29-1 and TRBJ2-1; weak D call: TRBD2 (6 bases). The germline CDR1 and CDR2 sequences are SQVTM and ANQGSEA. The CDR3 is made up of 12 amino acids. Trimming stripped 5 bases from V and 8 bases from J, with 13 bases between. CDR3 sequence reads: CSVRSGVYEQFF. The CDR3, as DNA: TGCAGCGTTAGGTCGGGGGTCTATGAGCAGTTCTTC.

This clonotype was observed many times. The V and J genes are TRBV2 and TRBJ2-4, with D tentatively TRBD2 (6 bases). CDR1 is SNHLY, CDR2 FYNNEI, per germline. This CDR3 contains 14 residues. The V gene lost 5 bases and the J gene lost 4 bases, with 12 bases spanning the gap. The chain's CDR3 is CASSLSGVKNIQYF. CDR3 DNA: TGTGCCAGCAGTCTTTCGGGGGTGAAAAACATTCAGTACTTC.

This clonotype showed up many times. This rearrangement joins TRBV12-3 or TRBV12-4 to TRBJ2-1, with TRBD2 matching over 10 bases. The CDR3 spans 15 residues. V was clipped by 6 bases and J by 3 bases; unmatched bases: 5. The CDR3 nucleotides are TGTGCCAGCAGCCGAGCTAGCGGGAGCTACAATGAGCAGTTCTTC. Amino acid sequence: CASSRASGSYNEQFF.

As for this clonotype: Given a much more abundant clone one base away, this may be a read error. The J gene is TRBJ1-6, the V gene TRBV6-5; D uncertain. The CDR3 loop spans 14 amino acids. From germline, CDR1 is MNHEY and CDR2 SVGAGI. The CDR3 region is CASSSGRDNSPLNF. As DNA, the CDR3 is TGTGCCAGCAGTTCCGGCAGAGATAATTCACCCCTCAACTTT.

This clonotype has a count of ten or more. The chain is built from TRBV29-1 and TRBJ2-3; 13 bases map to TRBD2. There are 14 residues in the CDR3. V lost 6 bases and J lost 3; bases outside the gene matches: 3. Per the germline V gene, CDR1 is SQVTM and CDR2 is ANQGSEA. CDR3 bases: TGCAGCGTGGGACTAGCGGGGTTAACAGATACGCAGTATTTT. It is translated as CSVGLAGLTDTQYF.

This clonotype appeared many times. The V and J genes are TRBV7-2 and TRBJ2-2; the D gene is possibly TRBD2 (5 bases). Germline CDR1 and CDR2: SGHTA and FQGNSA. The CDR3 spans 13 residues. The ends were cut back, 5 bases at V and 2 bases at J, with 6 bases in the middle. CDR3 in amino acids: CASSPGNTGELFF. In DNA, the CDR3 is TGTGCCAGCAGCCCGGGAAACACCGGGGAGCTGTTTTTT.